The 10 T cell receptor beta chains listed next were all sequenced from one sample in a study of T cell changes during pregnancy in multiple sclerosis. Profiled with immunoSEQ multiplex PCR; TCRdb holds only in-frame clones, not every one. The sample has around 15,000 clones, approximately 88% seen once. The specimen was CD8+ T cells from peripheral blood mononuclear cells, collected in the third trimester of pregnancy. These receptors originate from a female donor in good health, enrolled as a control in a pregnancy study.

CDR3 residues: CASSLGASGGPTHEQFF. The CDR3 DNA reads TGTGCCAGCAGCTTAGGGGCTAGCGGGGGGCCCACACATGAGCAGTTCTTC. The chain couples TRBV13 to TRBJ2-1, with 11 bases lining up with TRBD2. Germline V CDR1 and CDR2: PRHDT, FYEKMQ (reference sequence). The CDR3 runs to 17 residues. Trimming cost V 0 bases and J 8 bases; bases outside gene matches: 9.

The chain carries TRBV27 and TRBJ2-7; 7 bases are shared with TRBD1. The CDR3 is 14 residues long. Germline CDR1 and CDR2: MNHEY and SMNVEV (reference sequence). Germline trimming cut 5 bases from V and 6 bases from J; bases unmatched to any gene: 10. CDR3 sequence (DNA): TGTGCCAGCAGTCCCCCGACAGGGAGATCCGAGCAGTACTTC. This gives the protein CASSPPTGRSEQYF.

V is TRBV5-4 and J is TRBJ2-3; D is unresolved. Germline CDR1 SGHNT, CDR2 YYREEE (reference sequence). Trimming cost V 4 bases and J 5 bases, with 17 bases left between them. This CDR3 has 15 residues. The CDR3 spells CASSPSRDPRDTQYF. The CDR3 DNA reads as TGTGCCAGCAGCCCTTCGAGAGACCCTAGAGATACGCAGTATTTT.

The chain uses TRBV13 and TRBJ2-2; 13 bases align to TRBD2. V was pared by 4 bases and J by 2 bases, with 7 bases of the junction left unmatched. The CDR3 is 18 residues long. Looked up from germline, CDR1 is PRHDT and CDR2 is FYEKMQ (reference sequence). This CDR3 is CASSSRLAGGVNTGELFF. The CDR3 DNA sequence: TGTGCCAGCAGCTCCCGACTAGCGGGGGGCGTAAACACCGGGGAGCTGTTTTTT.

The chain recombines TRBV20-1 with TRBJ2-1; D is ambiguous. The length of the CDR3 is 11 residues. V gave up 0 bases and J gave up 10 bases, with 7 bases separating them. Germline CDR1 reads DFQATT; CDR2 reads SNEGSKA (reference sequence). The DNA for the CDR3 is TGCAGTGCTAGAGAGGAGAGGGAGCAGTTCTTC. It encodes CSAREEREQFF.

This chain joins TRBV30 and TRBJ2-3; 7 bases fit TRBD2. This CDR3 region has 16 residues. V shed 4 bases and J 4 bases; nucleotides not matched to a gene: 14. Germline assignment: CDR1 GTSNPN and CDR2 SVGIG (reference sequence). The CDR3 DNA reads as TGTGCCTGGATGCTAGGACGAGGGAGGGCCCCAGATACGCAGTATTTT. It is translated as CAWMLGRGRAPDTQYF.

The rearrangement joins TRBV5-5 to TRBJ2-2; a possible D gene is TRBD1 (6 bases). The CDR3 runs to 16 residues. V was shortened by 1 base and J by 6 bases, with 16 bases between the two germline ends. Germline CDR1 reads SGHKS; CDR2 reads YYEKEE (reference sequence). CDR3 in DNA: TGTGCCAGCAGCTTGATCAGGGGACCCGCCGCCGGGGAGCTGTTTTTT. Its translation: CASSLIRGPAAGELFF.

The CDR3 DNA reads as TGTGCCAGCAGCGTCCTAACCGGGGGGCCCGAAGCTTTCTTT. Its translation is CASSVLTGGPEAFF. The chain recombines TRBV2 with TRBJ1-1; possibly TRBD1 for D (6 bases). Trimming left V 6 bases short and J 8 bases short, with 19 bases between. The CDR3 spans 14 residues. The V gene's germline CDR1 is SNHLY and CDR2 FYNNEI. Full variable domain (outside the CDR3, taken from reference TRBV2 and TRBJ1-1): EPEVTQTPSHQVTQMGQEVILRCVPISNHLYFYWYRQILGQKVEFLVSFYNNEISEKSEIFDDQFSVERPDGSNFTLKIRSTKLEDSAMYFCASSVLTGGPEAFFGQGTRLTVV.

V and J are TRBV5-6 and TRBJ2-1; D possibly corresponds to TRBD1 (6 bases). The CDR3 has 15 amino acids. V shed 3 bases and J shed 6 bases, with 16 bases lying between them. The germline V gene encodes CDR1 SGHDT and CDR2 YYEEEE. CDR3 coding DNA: TGTGCCAGCAGCTCCCCTCCCACAGGGCGCAATGAGCAGTTCTTC. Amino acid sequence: CASSSPPTGRNEQFF. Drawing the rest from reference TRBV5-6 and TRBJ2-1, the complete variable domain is DAGVTQSPTHLIKTRGQQVTLRCSPKSGHDTVSWYQQALGQGPQFIFQYYEEEERQRGNFPDRFSGHQFPNYSSELNVNALLLGDSALYLCASSSPPTGRNEQFFGPGTRLTVL.

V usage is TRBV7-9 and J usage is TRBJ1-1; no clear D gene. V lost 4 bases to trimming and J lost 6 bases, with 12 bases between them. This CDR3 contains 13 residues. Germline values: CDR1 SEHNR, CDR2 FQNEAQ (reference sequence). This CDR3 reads CASSYGSSAEAFF. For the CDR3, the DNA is TGTGCCAGCAGCTACGGGTCAAGCGCTGAAGCTTTCTTT.